This TCR beta chain emerged from a study of identifying expanded T cells in peripheral blood. Here immunoSEQ multiplex PCR was the method, and the copy in TCRdb shows in-frame clones only, minus some. The table has over 70,000 clones, 88% seen once. Germline CDR1 SQVTM, CDR2 ANQGSEA. The length of the CDR3 is 14 residues. V was cut by 5 bases and J by 2 bases, with 10 bases left in between. This sequence originates from a person between 18 and 75 years old in good health. The chain joins TRBV29-1 to TRBJ2-6, with D tentatively TRBD1 (5 bases). Sequenced input: blood. CDR3 nucleotides: TGCAGCGTTATTTCAGGGACTGGGGCCAACGTCCTGACTTTC. This encodes CSVISGTGANVLTF.